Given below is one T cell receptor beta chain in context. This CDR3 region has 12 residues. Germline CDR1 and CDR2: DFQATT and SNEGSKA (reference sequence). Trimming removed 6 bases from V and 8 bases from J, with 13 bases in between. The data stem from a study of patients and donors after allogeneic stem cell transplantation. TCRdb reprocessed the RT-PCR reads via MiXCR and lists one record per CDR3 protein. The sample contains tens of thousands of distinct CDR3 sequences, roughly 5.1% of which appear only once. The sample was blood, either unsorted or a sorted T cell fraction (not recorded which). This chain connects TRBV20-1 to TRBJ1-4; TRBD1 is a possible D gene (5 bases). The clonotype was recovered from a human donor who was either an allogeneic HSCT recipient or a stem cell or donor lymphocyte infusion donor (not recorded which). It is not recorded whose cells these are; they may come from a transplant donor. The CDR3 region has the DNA TGCAGTGCAGGGGCGAACCAGGAAAAACTGTTTTTT. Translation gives CSAGANQEKLFF.